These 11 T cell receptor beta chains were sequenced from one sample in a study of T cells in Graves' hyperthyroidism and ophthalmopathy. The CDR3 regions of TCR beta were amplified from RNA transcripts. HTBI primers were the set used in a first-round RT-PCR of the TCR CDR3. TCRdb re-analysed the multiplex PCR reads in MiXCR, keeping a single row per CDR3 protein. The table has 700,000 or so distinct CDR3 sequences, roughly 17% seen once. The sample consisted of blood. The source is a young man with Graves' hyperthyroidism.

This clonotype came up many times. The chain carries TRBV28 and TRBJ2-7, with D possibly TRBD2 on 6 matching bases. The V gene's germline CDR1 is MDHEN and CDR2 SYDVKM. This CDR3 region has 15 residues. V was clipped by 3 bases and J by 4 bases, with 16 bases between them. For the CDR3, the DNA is TGTGCCAGCAGTTTTAGTCGGGGGTCTCAGTACGAGCAGTACTTC. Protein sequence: CASSFSRGSQYEQYF. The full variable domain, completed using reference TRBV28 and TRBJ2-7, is DVKVTQSSRYLVKRTGEKVFLECVQDMDHENMFWYRQDPGLGLRLIYFSYDVKMKEKGDIPEGYSVSREKKERFSLILESASTNQTSMYLCASSFSRGSQYEQYFGPGTRLTVT.

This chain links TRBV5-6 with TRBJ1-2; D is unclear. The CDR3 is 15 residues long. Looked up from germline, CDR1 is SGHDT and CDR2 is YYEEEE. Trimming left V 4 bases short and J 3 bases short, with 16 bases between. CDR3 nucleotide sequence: TGTGCCAGCAGCCCCCTGGAGGGAATCGACTATGGCTACACCTTC. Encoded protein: CASSPLEGIDYGYTF. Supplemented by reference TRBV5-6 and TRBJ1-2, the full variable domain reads DAGVTQSPTHLIKTRGQQVTLRCSPKSGHDTVSWYQQALGQGPQFIFQYYEEEERQRGNFPDRFSGHQFPNYSSELNVNALLLGDSALYLCASSPLEGIDYGYTFGSGTRLTVV.

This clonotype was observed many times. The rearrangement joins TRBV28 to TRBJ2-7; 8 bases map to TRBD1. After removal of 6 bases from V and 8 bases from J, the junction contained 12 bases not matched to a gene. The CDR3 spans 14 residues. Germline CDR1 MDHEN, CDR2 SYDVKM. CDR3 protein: CASRRNPGQVKQYF. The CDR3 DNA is TGTGCCAGCAGAAGAAACCCGGGACAGGTCAAGCAGTACTTC. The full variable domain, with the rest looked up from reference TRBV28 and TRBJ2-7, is DVKVTQSSRYLVKRTGEKVFLECVQDMDHENMFWYRQDPGLGLRLIYFSYDVKMKEKGDIPEGYSVSREKKERFSLILESASTNQTSMYLCASRRNPGQVKQYFGPGTRLTVT.

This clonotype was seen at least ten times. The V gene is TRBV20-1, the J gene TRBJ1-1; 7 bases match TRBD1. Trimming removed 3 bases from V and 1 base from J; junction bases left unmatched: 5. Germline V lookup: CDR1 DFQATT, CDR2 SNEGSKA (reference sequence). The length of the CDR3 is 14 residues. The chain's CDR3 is CSARGGGRNTEAFF. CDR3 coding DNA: TGCAGTGCTAGGGGAGGGGGCCGGAACACTGAAGCTTTCTTT.

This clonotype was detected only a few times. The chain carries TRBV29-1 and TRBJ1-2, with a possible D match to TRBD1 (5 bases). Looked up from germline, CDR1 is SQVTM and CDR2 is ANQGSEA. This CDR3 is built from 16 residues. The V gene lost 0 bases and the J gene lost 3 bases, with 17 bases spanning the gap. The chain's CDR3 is CSVEDPGLYVDYGYTF. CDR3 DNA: TGCAGCGTTGAAGATCCAGGGTTATATGTTGACTATGGCTACACCTTC. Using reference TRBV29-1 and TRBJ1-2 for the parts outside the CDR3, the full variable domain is SAVISQKPSRDICQRGTSLTIQCQVDSQVTMMFWYRQQPGQSLTLIATANQGSEATYESGFVIDKFPISRPNLTFSTLTVSNMSPEDSSIYLCSVEDPGLYVDYGYTFGSGTRLTVV.

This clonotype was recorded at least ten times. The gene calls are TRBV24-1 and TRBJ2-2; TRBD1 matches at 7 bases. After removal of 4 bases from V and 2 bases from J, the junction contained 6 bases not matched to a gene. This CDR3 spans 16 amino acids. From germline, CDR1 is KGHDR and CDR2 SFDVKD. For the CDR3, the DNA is TGTGCCACCAGTGACCACCGGGACAGCAACACCGGGGAGCTGTTTTTT. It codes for CATSDHRDSNTGELFF.

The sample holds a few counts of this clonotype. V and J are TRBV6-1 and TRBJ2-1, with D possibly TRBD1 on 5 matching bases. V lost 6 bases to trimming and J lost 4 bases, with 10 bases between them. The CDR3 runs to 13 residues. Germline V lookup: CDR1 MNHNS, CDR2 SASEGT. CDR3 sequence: CASRRGNYNEQFF. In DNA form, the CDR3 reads TGTGCCAGCAGAAGGGGAAATTACAATGAGCAGTTCTTC.

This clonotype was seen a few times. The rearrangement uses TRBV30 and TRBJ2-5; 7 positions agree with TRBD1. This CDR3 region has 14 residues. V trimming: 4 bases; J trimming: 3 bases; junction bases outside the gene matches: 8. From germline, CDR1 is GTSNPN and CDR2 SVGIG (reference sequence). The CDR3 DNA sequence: TGTGCCTGGAAAGAAAGGGGGCGCGAAGAGACCCAGTACTTC. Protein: CAWKERGREETQYF.

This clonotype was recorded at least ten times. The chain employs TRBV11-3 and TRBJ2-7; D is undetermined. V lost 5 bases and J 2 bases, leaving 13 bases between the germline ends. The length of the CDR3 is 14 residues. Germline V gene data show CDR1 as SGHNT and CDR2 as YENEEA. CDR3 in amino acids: CASSVQVGTYEQYF. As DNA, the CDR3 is TGTGCCAGCAGCGTACAAGTAGGGACCTACGAGCAGTACTTC.

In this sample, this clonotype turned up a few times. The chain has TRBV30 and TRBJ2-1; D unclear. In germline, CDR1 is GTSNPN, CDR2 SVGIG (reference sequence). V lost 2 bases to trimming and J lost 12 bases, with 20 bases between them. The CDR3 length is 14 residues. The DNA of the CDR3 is TGTGCCTGGAGTTTCGGATTCGCCTCCCAAGGGCAGTTCTTC. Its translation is CAWSFGFASQGQFF.

CDR3 in DNA: TGTGCCAGCAGTTTCGCTCACAGGGAGCCTGAAGCTTTCTTT. This sequence encodes CASSFAHREPEAFF. The V gene is TRBV27, the J gene TRBJ1-1; D might be TRBD1 (6 bases). CDR1 MNHEY and CDR2 SMNVEV come from the germline V gene (reference sequence). There are 14 residues in the CDR3. The V end lost 3 bases, the J end lost 6 bases, and 14 bases lay between the germline ends.